The source of this TCR beta chain is a study of cytomegalovirus exposure and HLA in healthy donors. The CDR3 has 14 residues. In germline, CDR1 is SNHLY, CDR2 FYNNEI. V was clipped by 8 bases and J by 5 bases, with 19 bases between them. The PCR made use of 60 Vbeta and 13 Jbeta primers. Clones were read by immunoSEQ multiplex PCR, and TCRdb kept only the in-frame ones, dropping some. The sample table sets out about 64,000 clones. The sequenced sample consisted of PBMCs. The TCR was taken from a woman aged 18-29 years in good health and CMV-seronegative. The J gene is TRBJ2-7, the V gene TRBV2; perhaps TRBD2 as D (6 bases). The CDR3 DNA sequence: TGTGCCAGCCGCGAGGCCCCCGGGGGAAACGAGCAGTACTTC. Protein product: CASREAPGGNEQYF.